Given below is one T cell receptor beta chain in context. Its specificity is not known. This specimen comes from a study of Graves' ophthalmopathy and Graves' hyperthyroidism. Investigators amplified TCR beta CDR3 regions from RNA transcripts. The authors performed first-round RT-PCR with HTBI primers and then a second-round multiplex PCR. TCRdb reanalysed the multiplex PCR reads using MiXCR and keeps one entry per CDR3 protein. The table lists about 410,000 distinct CDR3 sequences, about 17% of them singletons. Trimming shortened V by 6 bases and J by 5 bases, and 10 bases separated the two germline ends. Looked up from germline, CDR1 is SGHNT and CDR2 is YENEEA. There are 12 residues in the CDR3. Pregnancy or lactation, uncontrolled infections and other autoimmune diseases were grounds for excluding patients. Findings and limits, study-wide: Most expanded clonotypes in thyroid above 0.001 frequency also showed up in blood. Ophthalmopathy cases were distinguished from stable hyperthyroidism by a 13-signature model, reaching 85% to 90% sensitivity and 65% to 83% specificity.

This TCR was recovered from a woman younger than 35 with Graves' ophthalmopathy. V gene TRBV11-3 combines with J gene TRBJ1-1; D is possibly TRBD1 (5 bases). The sequenced sample consisted of peripheral blood. The CDR3 spells CASRIPGTEAFF. CDR3 sequence (DNA): TGTGCCAGCAGAATTCCAGGGACTGAAGCTTTCTTT.